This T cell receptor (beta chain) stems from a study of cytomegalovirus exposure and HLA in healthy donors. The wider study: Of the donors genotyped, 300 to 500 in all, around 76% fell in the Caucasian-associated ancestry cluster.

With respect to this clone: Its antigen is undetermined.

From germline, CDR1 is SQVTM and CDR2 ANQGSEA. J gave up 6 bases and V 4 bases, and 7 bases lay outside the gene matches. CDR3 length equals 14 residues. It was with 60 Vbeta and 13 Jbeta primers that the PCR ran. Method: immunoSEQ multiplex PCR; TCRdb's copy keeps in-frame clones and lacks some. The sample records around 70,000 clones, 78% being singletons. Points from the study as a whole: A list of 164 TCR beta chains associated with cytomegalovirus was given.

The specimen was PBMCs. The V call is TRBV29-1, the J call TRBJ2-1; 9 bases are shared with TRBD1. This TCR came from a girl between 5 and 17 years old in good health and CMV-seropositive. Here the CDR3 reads CSVGTGAVPNEQFF. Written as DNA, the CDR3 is TGCAGCGTTGGGACAGGGGCCGTCCCCAATGAGCAGTTCTTC.